This T cell receptor beta chain was identified during a study of T cells in Graves' hyperthyroidism and ophthalmopathy. The study, taken as a whole, reports: Blood samples included most of the expanded thyroid clonotypes exceeding 0.001. Ophthalmopathy was identified by the model a median about 6.8 months ahead of onset.

V shed 3 bases and J 5 bases; nucleotides not matched to a gene: 4. The CDR3 loop spans 14 amino acids. Germline V gene data show CDR1 as MGHRA and CDR2 as YSYEKL. The sample holds many counts of this clonotype. Its antigen is unidentified. TCR beta CDR3 regions were amplified from RNA. HTBI primers were employed in a first-round RT-PCR of the TCR CDR3. TCRdb analysed the multiplex PCR reads with MiXCR anew, one entry per CDR3 protein. This table has around 290,000 distinct CDR3 sequences, about 13% appearing once. The specimen sequenced was blood. The gene calls are TRBV4-1 and TRBJ1-5; TRBD1 matches 7 bases. The sequence was collected from a woman aged 40-49 years with Graves' hyperthyroidism. CDR3 coding DNA: TGCGCCAGCAGCCATAAAGGGGGCGATCAGCCCCAGCATTTT. Protein product: CASSHKGGDQPQHF.